This T cell receptor beta chain was found in a study of blood T cell repertoires in COVID-19 (dated by TCRdb to about 2020). For context, the study as a whole: Samples covering the acute and convalescent phases of COVID-19 were provided by collaborators in the United States, Italy and Spain. Where HLA class I and class II types were available, the types were taken from metadata supplied by the sample provider, not from assay-based typing. Nearly every sample came with metadata listing a de-identified subject ID, COVID-19 status, age in years and sex. The repertoires were released in a freely available public database intended as a resource for research on the immune response to SARS-CoV-2. The samples were drawn from the first 160 participants of the ongoing ImmuneRACE study and from 950 to 1,500 subjects provided by 6 global collaborators. The prospective study material was composed of cDNA or gDNA derived from T cells, B-cell-depleted T cells, or PBMCs. The dataset comprised deeply sampled blood TCRbeta repertoires from subjects exposed to, actively infected with, or recovered from COVID-19.

The study at large found these results: Clinical and demographic metadata were provided uncurated, with the amount varying by source and participant.

Ends trimmed: V by 3 bases, J by 6 bases; bases unmatched to a gene: 8. Including the terminal cysteine and phenylalanine, the CDR3 comprises 16 residues. The kept DNA is CDR3 alone, 48 bases in frame from the first base. CDR1 and CDR2 are drawn from the germline V gene (reference sequence): MNHEY, SMNVEV. The immunoSEQ Assay, a bias-controlled multiplex PCR, was used to amplify TCRbeta CDR3 regions from genomic DNA. Per the authors' processing: Within the assay, amplification of reference gene primers was used to estimate how many nucleated cells each sample contained. Sequence reads were collapsed and filtered to measure the absolute abundance of every unique TCRbeta CDR3 rearrangement. For each sample, productive Simpson clonality was calculated by taking the square root of Simpson's diversity index across productive rearrangements. Held by TCRdb, this immuneACCESS table contains in-frame sequences only and omits some clones. Under half of the omission traces to an unresolved V gene where checked; the cause of the rest is unknown. Clone size and V and J calls were adopted from that table, with D and trimming inferred from the DNA. The sample includes nearly 300,000 clones, with approximately 88% observed a single time. Roughly 7% of the sample belongs to the ten largest clones.

A second Seattle source provided samples from volunteer blood donors who had recovered from COVID-19. The collaborating institutions used their own protocols to collect whole blood in K2EDTA tubes. For TCRbeta analysis, collaborators shipped samples in one of three forms: frozen whole blood, isolated PBMCs, or DNA extracted from either of those sample types. Comment on this clone: Its antigen is still unknown. Within one base of it there is no much larger clone, and no base qualities were kept.

The V and J segments used are TRBV27 and TRBJ1-2, and 12 junctional nucleotides match TRBD1. The sequence was obtained from a woman younger than 45 who had recovered from COVID-19. The sample was peripheral blood. The DNA sequence follows: TGTGCCAGCAGTTTTCTCCGGGACAGGGGGCAGGATGGCTACACCTTC. Its protein is CASSFLRDRGQDGYTF.